A selection of T cell receptor beta chains follows, all from one sample in a study of shared clonotypes between healthy human individuals. Clones were sequenced by immunoSEQ multiplex PCR, and TCRdb holds only the in-frame ones, with some missing. The sample comprises millions of clones, 85% to 95% of which are singletons, and about 1.1% rests with the top ten. The specimen was naive CD8+ T cells sorted from blood. The receptors were sampled from a man aged 18 to 29 in good health. Each CDR3 is given with its conserved first and last residue. A D gene is named only where the DNA matches it firmly. Some rows have no size entry. The others give once, few or many, or a class for an expanded clone.

D gene,V gene,J gene,clone size,CDR3 protein,CDR3 DNA
.,TRBV30,TRBJ2-7,.,CAWSVSHPGEQYF,TGTGCCTGGAGTGTAAGTCACCCGGGAGAGCAGTACTTC
TRBD2,TRBV13,TRBJ2-5,.,CASSLAGPGETQYF,TGTGCCAGCAGCCTAGCGGGGCCGGGAGAGACCCAGTACTTC
.,TRBV6-5,TRBJ2-5,.,CASSLDPQETQYF,TGTGCCAGCAGTTTGGACCCCCAAGAGACCCAGTACTTC
TRBD2,TRBV2,TRBJ2-7,.,CASISGRGAYEQYF,TGTGCCAGCATAAGCGGGAGGGGAGCCTACGAGCAGTACTTC
TRBD1,TRBV4-1,TRBJ2-7,.,CASSHSSVTGSYEQYF,TGCGCCAGCAGCCATTCCAGTGTGACAGGGTCCTACGAGCAGTACTTC
TRBD2,TRBV11-2,TRBJ2-3,.,CASSLELAGRDTQYF,TGTGCCAGCAGCTTAGAACTAGCGGGGCGGGATACGCAGTATTTT
.,TRBV10-3,TRBJ1-4,.,CATVHCATNEKLFF,TGTGCCACCGTTCATTGCGCAACTAATGAAAAACTGTTTTTT
TRBD1,TRBV2,TRBJ2-5,once,CASRWGQGAETQYF,TGTGCCAGCAGGTGGGGACAGGGGGCAGAGACCCAGTACTTC
.,TRBV4-3,TRBJ2-2,.,CASSQVFFGSSNTGELFF,TGCGCCAGCAGCCAAGTCTTTTTCGGGAGTAGTAACACCGGGGAGCTGTTTTTT
TRBD2,TRBV9,TRBJ2-5,.,CASSVSGGQETQYF,TGTGCCAGCAGCGTTTCGGGGGGCCAAGAGACCCAGTACTTC
.,TRBV9,TRBJ2-2,.,CASSARGELFF,TGTGCCAGCAGCGCCCGCGGGGAGCTGTTTTTT
.,TRBV10-3,TRBJ1-1,once,CAISDAGLNTEAFF,TGTGCCATCAGTGATGCGGGGCTAAACACTGAAGCTTTCTTT
TRBD1,TRBV5-8,TRBJ2-7,.,CASSYDRGYEQYF,TGTGCCAGCAGTTACGACAGGGGTTACGAGCAGTACTTC
.,TRBV7-9,TRBJ2-1,.,CASSLYDNEQFF,TGTGCCAGCAGCTTATATGACAATGAGCAGTTCTTC
TRBD2,TRBV2,TRBJ2-3,.,CASRPLAGGGDTQYF,TGTGCCAGCAGGCCCCTAGCGGGGGGAGGAGATACGCAGTATTTT
TRBD1,TRBV30,TRBJ1-6,.,CAWSLRDRVLDDLHF,TGTGCCTGGAGTCTTCGGGACAGGGTTTTGGATGACCTCCACTTT
.,TRBV27,TRBJ1-1,.,CASGEANTEAFF,TGTGCCAGCGGGGAGGCGAACACTGAAGCTTTCTTT
TRBD2,TRBV13,TRBJ2-1,.,CASSISAGGGYNEQFF,TGTGCCAGCAGCATCTCTGCGGGAGGAGGTTACAATGAGCAGTTCTTC
.,TRBV7-9,TRBJ1-4,.,CASSPPGGLSEKLFF,TGTGCCAGCAGCCCCCCGGGGGGGCTAAGTGAAAAACTGTTTTTT
.,TRBV7-9,TRBJ2-2,few,CASSWAATTNTGELFF,TGTGCCAGCAGCTGGGCAGCAACCACGAACACCGGGGAGCTGTTTTTT
TRBD2,TRBV7-3,TRBJ2-3,.,CASSLNPSTSGASTDTQYF,TGTGCCAGCAGCTTAAACCCCTCTACTAGCGGTGCTAGCACAGATACGCAGTATTTT
.,TRBV11-2,TRBJ1-5,.,CASSLGGDSNQPQHF,TGTGCCAGCAGCTTAGGAGGGGATAGCAATCAGCCCCAGCATTTT
TRBD1,TRBV30,TRBJ2-5,.,CAWSTRTGGRGETQYF,TGTGCCTGGAGCACCCGGACAGGGGGAAGGGGGGAGACCCAGTACTTC
.,TRBV29-1,TRBJ2-3,.,CSVEDENGGRTDTQYF,TGCAGCGTTGAAGATGAGAACGGGGGGCGCACAGATACGCAGTATTTT